This TCR beta chain was documented in a study of control samples from healthy donors and cancer patients (dated by TCRdb to the early 2020s). The library was made by the immunoSEQ multiplex PCR assay. Held by TCRdb, this immuneACCESS table contains in-frame sequences only and omits some clones. Under half of the omission traces to an unresolved V gene where checked; the cause of the rest is unknown. The table for this sample lists around 140,000 clones; around nine tenths of them were counted only once. The ten largest clones capture 6% to 9.5% of the sample. For this clone: What this receptor recognizes is not known. Nothing much larger sits one base from this clone, and base qualities are not available.

The CDR3 runs 15 residues from the cysteine to the phenylalanine. Kept here is only the CDR3 DNA, which spans 45 bases and is read in frame from base 1. The germline V gene (reference sequence) yields MNHEY for CDR1 and SMNVEV for CDR2. Relative to germline, V is 6 bases shorter and J is 4 bases shorter, with 18 bases between their ends. The sequence was obtained from a man aged 50 to 59 with head and neck cancer. The sequencing input was PBMCs. Recombination joined TRBV27 with TRBJ1-2, and TRBD1 may be the D gene, going by 5 matching bases. The DNA sequence is given as TGTGCCAGCAGAAACCAGGGAAGCCACTTCTATGGCTACACCTTC. It codes for CASRNQGSHFYGYTF.